A selection of T cell receptor beta chains follows, all from one sample in a study of T cell responses to AZD1222 COVID-19 vaccine. Profiling relied on immunoSEQ multiplex PCR, and the TCRdb table lists in-frame clones only, not all of them. The table lists just under 150,000 clones, roughly 87% of them singletons. The material sequenced was peripheral blood, taken 28 days after the second AZD1222 dose. These receptors were collected from an adult who received the AZD1222 COVID-19 vaccine. Both conserved end residues are part of each CDR3. The D gene is left open where the match is weak. Size values are once, few and many counts, or a class for expanded clones, and some rows have none.

TRBD2	NA	TRBV30	TRBJ2-7	CAWRLTSGLTYEQYF
NA	once	TRBV16	TRBJ1-5	CASSLDGTISPQHF
NA	NA	TRBV12-3/TRBV12-4	TRBJ2-1	CASGAGENNEQFF
TRBD2	NA	TRBV10-3	TRBJ2-7	CAISVRGGSSYEQYF
NA	NA	TRBV28	TRBJ2-3	CASSSRPGTRGGSDTQYF
NA	NA	TRBV5-1	TRBJ2-1	CASSRELQGPFKDEQFF
NA	NA	TRBV7-9	TRBJ2-4	CASSSRDSNIQYF
NA	NA	TRBV29-1	TRBJ2-5	CSVVPDTETQYF
NA	NA	TRBV12-5	TRBJ1-2	CASGLIQGVNYGYTF
NA	NA	TRBV6-6	TRBJ2-7	CASSYLVGVSYEQYF
NA	NA	TRBV5-1	TRBJ1-1	CASSRQSDTEAFF
NA	NA	TRBV4-3	TRBJ1-2	CASSQVRGGSENPNYGYTF
NA	NA	TRBV9	TRBJ1-6	CASSVEAATTSYNSPLHF
NA	NA	TRBV4-1	TRBJ2-1	CASSQDQGRETYNEQFF
TRBD2	NA	TRBV27	TRBJ2-1	CASSLPSGREQFF
NA	NA	TRBV15	TRBJ1-5	CATSRDLGSGQPQHF
TRBD1	NA	TRBV19	TRBJ1-5	CASSIGQGVGQPQHF
NA	NA	TRBV7-3	TRBJ2-2	CASRQPGGQANTGELFF
NA	once	TRBV7-9	TRBJ2-1	CASSTTDPRDSLYNEQFF
TRBD1	NA	TRBV27	TRBJ2-7	CASSLLGTGGHYEQYF
TRBD1	NA	TRBV27	TRBJ2-7	CASSQIEGAGWTYEQYF
TRBD1	NA	TRBV3-1/TRBV3-2	TRBJ2-7	CASSQEGTGSYEQYF
NA	NA	TRBV6-5	TRBJ1-2	CASSYSVGHLYGYTF
TRBD1	NA	TRBV7-2	TRBJ2-5	CASSPRARQGEETQYF
NA	NA	TRBV4-3	TRBJ2-5	CASSSRLGGETQYF
NA	NA	TRBV28	TRBJ2-7	CASSRDPSYEQYF
NA	NA	TRBV3-1/TRBV3-2	TRBJ2-1	CASSQGQLATYNEQFF
NA	NA	TRBV24-1	TRBJ1-5	CATSEGLESNQPQHF
NA	few	TRBV18	TRBJ1-3	CASSPPSLGGNTIYF
TRBD2	NA	TRBV5-1	TRBJ2-3	CASSFPFPTSGKWTDTQYF
NA	NA	TRBV4-3	TRBJ1-3	CASSQGDGNTIYF
NA	NA	TRBV29-1	TRBJ1-1	CSVEVLGPGQAYTEAFF
NA	NA	TRBV11-3	TRBJ2-1	CASSLPYNEQFF
NA	NA	TRBV20-1	TRBJ2-1	CSASGRRASNEQFF
NA	NA	TRBV6-6	TRBJ2-1	CASTQGSSYNEQFF
NA	NA	TRBV2	TRBJ1-1	CASSDWVGGTEAFF
TRBD1	NA	TRBV19	TRBJ1-2	CASSPPRTGNYGYTF
NA	NA	TRBV6-5	TRBJ1-4	CASSRTDSTNEKLFF
NA	once	TRBV19	TRBJ1-1	CASSIVKTYTEAFF
NA	NA	TRBV19	TRBJ2-7	CASSPQMGSFYEQYF
NA	few	TRBV2	TRBJ1-4	CASNDDSLLGPDELFF
TRBD2	few	TRBV2	TRBJ2-1	CASARSGSVYNEQFF
NA	NA	TRBV7-2	TRBJ2-5	CASSLARYQETQYF
NA	NA	TRBV5-5	TRBJ2-7	CASSSRVGYEQYF
NA	NA	TRBV19	TRBJ1-5	CASSIERGNQPQHF
NA	NA	TRBV18	TRBJ2-7	CASSPGRGAADEQYF
NA	once	TRBV6-5	TRBJ2-5	CASSSSETQYF
TRBD1	NA	TRBV6-5	TRBJ2-1	CASSTTGVEQFF
NA	NA	TRBV7-9	TRBJ2-5	CASSLSHTGETQYF
TRBD2	NA	TRBV7-9	TRBJ2-3	CASSLPPFPQAGATDTQYF
NA	NA	TRBV14	TRBJ2-7	CASSRMGLTYSYEQYF
NA	NA	TRBV30	TRBJ1-4	CATRDGATNEKLFF
TRBD1	once	TRBV2	TRBJ1-6	CASSVGQGGNSPLHF